Given below is one T cell receptor beta chain in context. The data are from a study of blood T cell repertoires in COVID-19. About the study: Italy, Spain and the United States were the sources of the convalescent and acute COVID-19 samples. PBMCs, B-cell-depleted T cells, or T cells provided the cDNA or gDNA that made up the material.

The CDR3 consists of 16 residues. Germline CDR1 is MDHEN and CDR2 is SYDVKM. V lost 6 bases to trimming and J lost 2 bases; unmatched junction nucleotides: 10. The authors' processing: Estimated nucleated cell counts came from reference gene primer amplification. Sequencing used immunoSEQ multiplex PCR; TCRdb keeps in-frame clones, though not all of them. V and J calls and clone size are as listed in that table; D and trimming were resolved from the DNA. The sample includes over 55,000 clones, 80% to 90% of them seen just once. The chain has TRBV28 and TRBJ2-7; TRBD1 aligns across 10 bases. Input material: peripheral blood. The receptor's source is a man over 45 with active COVID-19. CDR3 sequence (DNA): TGTGCCAGCAGAGATGCCCAGACAGGGGGCACCTACGAGCAGTACTTC. It translates to CASRDAQTGGTYEQYF.